Listed below are T cell receptor beta chains from one sample, sequenced in a study of human T cells and chemical hapten exposure. TCRdb itself ran the RACE reads through MiXCR, one entry per CDR3 protein. The repertoire holds approximately 370,000 distinct CDR3 sequences, with around 5.5% as singletons. The sequencing used whole blood, collected in connection with sensitization to the hapten diphenylcyclopropenone (DPC). The source of these receptors is a woman younger than 35 with alopecia areata. Some clones in this sample may be carry-over from other donors' samples. CDR3s include the opening cysteine and the closing phenylalanine or tryptophan. A D gene is named only where the DNA matches it firmly. Clone size is stated in some rows and not others, as once, few, many or a class when expanded.

clone size: many
D gene: NA
V gene: TRBV20-1
J gene: TRBJ1-5
CDR3 protein: CSASFDSSPNQPQHF
CDR3 DNA: TGCAGTGCTAGTTTCGACAGTAGCCCCAATCAGCCCCAGCATTTT

clone size: many
D gene: TRBD1
V gene: TRBV20-1
J gene: TRBJ1-2
CDR3 protein: CSVGRGLTYGYTF
CDR3 DNA: TGCAGTGTTGGCAGGGGGCTGACCTATGGCTACACCTTC

clone size: many
D gene: TRBD2
V gene: TRBV9
J gene: TRBJ2-3
CDR3 protein: CASSVSGGRTDTQYF
CDR3 DNA: TGTGCCAGCAGCGTTAGCGGGGGGCGCACAGATACGCAGTATTTT

clone size: NA
D gene: NA
V gene: TRBV12-3/TRBV12-4
J gene: TRBJ2-3
CDR3 protein: CASSLSPLTDTQYF
CDR3 DNA: TGTGCCAGCAGTTTAAGCCCACTCACAGATACGCAGTATTTT

clone size: few
D gene: TRBD1
V gene: TRBV5-5
J gene: TRBJ1-4
CDR3 protein: CASSGDSYEKLFF
CDR3 DNA: TGTGCCAGCAGCGGGGACAGCTATGAAAAACTGTTTTTT

clone size: few
D gene: NA
V gene: TRBV6-5
J gene: TRBJ1-1
CDR3 protein: CASSLAMNTEAFF
CDR3 DNA: TGTGCCAGCAGCCTGGCCATGAACACTGAAGCTTTCTTT

clone size: many
D gene: TRBD1
V gene: TRBV5-6
J gene: TRBJ2-5
CDR3 protein: CASSLVGTGRAETQYF
CDR3 DNA: TGTGCCAGCAGCTTGGTCGGGACAGGGAGGGCGGAGACCCAGTACTTC

clone size: few
D gene: NA
V gene: TRBV15
J gene: TRBJ2-3
CDR3 protein: CATSRDARSTDTQYF
CDR3 DNA: TGTGCCACCAGCAGAGATGCCAGAAGCACAGATACGCAGTATTTT

clone size: many
D gene: TRBD1
V gene: TRBV27
J gene: TRBJ2-7
CDR3 protein: CASGTAREQYF
CDR3 DNA: TGTGCCAGTGGGACAGCACGCGAGCAGTACTTC

clone size: few
D gene: NA
V gene: TRBV6-5
J gene: TRBJ2-7
CDR3 protein: CASSYGPLGSYEQYF
CDR3 DNA: TGTGCCAGCAGTTACGGCCCTCTCGGGTCCTACGAGCAGTACTTC

clone size: NA
D gene: NA
V gene: TRBV6-6
J gene: TRBJ1-1
CDR3 protein: CASGSAWAEAFF
CDR3 DNA: TGTGCCAGCGGCAGTGCCTGGGCTGAAGCTTTCTTT

clone size: NA
D gene: TRBD1
V gene: TRBV7-9
J gene: TRBJ2-5
CDR3 protein: CASSSGQGAGETQYF
CDR3 DNA: TGTGCCAGCAGCTCCGGACAGGGGGCAGGGGAGACCCAGTACTTC

clone size: many
D gene: TRBD1
V gene: TRBV6-4
J gene: TRBJ2-1
CDR3 protein: CASSEGRGPYNEQFF
CDR3 DNA: TGTGCCAGCAGTGAAGGCAGGGGGCCCTACAATGAGCAGTTCTTC

clone size: NA
D gene: TRBD2
V gene: TRBV27
J gene: TRBJ2-7
CDR3 protein: CASSFMGERGEQYF
CDR3 DNA: TGTGCCAGCAGTTTCATGGGGGAGCGGGGCGAGCAGTACTTC

clone size: few
D gene: NA
V gene: TRBV4-3
J gene: TRBJ1-1
CDR3 protein: CASSQVLVGSWNTEAFF
CDR3 DNA: TGCGCCAGCAGCCAAGTGCTTGTCGGTTCATGGAACACTGAAGCTTTCTTT

clone size: few
D gene: NA
V gene: TRBV20-1
J gene: TRBJ2-7
CDR3 protein: CSAYDLSRYEQYF
CDR3 DNA: TGCAGTGCTTACGATTTAAGTAGGTACGAGCAGTACTTC

clone size: NA
D gene: NA
V gene: TRBV4-3
J gene: TRBJ2-3
CDR3 protein: CASSQEDEPCTDTQYF
CDR3 DNA: TGCGCCAGCAGCCAAGAAGATGAGCCATGCACAGATACGCAGTATTTT

clone size: many
D gene: NA
V gene: TRBV6-1
J gene: TRBJ1-5
CDR3 protein: CASSEHRCNQPQHF
CDR3 DNA: TGTGCCAGCAGTGAACACAGGTGCAATCAGCCCCAGCATTTT

clone size: NA
D gene: TRBD1
V gene: TRBV5-8
J gene: TRBJ2-1
CDR3 protein: CASSGDRGRGWGYNEQFF
CDR3 DNA: TGTGCCAGCAGTGGGGACAGGGGGCGCGGGTGGGGCTACAATGAGCAGTTCTTC

clone size: many
D gene: NA
V gene: TRBV28
J gene: TRBJ1-1
CDR3 protein: CASSVQWNTEAFF
CDR3 DNA: TGTGCCAGCAGTGTCCAGTGGAACACTGAAGCTTTCTTT

clone size: few
D gene: NA
V gene: TRBV25-1
J gene: TRBJ1-1
CDR3 protein: CASSKAGNTEAFF
CDR3 DNA: TGTGCCAGCTCCAAGGCCGGAAACACTGAAGCTTTCTTT

clone size: many
D gene: NA
V gene: TRBV25-1
J gene: TRBJ1-4
CDR3 protein: CASSDQGAGGEKLFF
CDR3 DNA: TGTGCCAGCAGTGACCAGGGCGCGGGTGGTGAAAAACTGTTTTTT

clone size: NA
D gene: NA
V gene: TRBV24-1
J gene: TRBJ2-1
CDR3 protein: CATSAYNEQFF
CDR3 DNA: TGTGCCACCAGTGCCTACAATGAGCAGTTCTTC

clone size: many
D gene: TRBD1
V gene: TRBV6-6
J gene: TRBJ1-5
CDR3 protein: CASSWGQGDQPQHF
CDR3 DNA: TGTGCCAGCAGTTGGGGACAGGGGGATCAGCCCCAGCATTTT

clone size: many
D gene: NA
V gene: TRBV29-1
J gene: TRBJ2-2
CDR3 protein: CSVVHRDTGELFF
CDR3 DNA: TGCAGCGTTGTGCACAGGGACACCGGGGAGCTGTTTTTT

clone size: NA
D gene: NA
V gene: TRBV7-7
J gene: TRBJ1-4
CDR3 protein: CASSSARGTNEKLFF
CDR3 DNA: TGTGCTAGCAGCAGTGCGAGGGGAACTAATGAAAAACTGTTTTTT

clone size: NA
D gene: NA
V gene: TRBV20-1
J gene: TRBJ1-5
CDR3 protein: CSARKYRGVSQPQHF
CDR3 DNA: TGCAGTGCCCGGAAATATAGGGGTGTGAGTCAGCCCCAGCATTTT

clone size: few
D gene: TRBD1
V gene: TRBV27
J gene: TRBJ1-1
CDR3 protein: CASSLFAGGTEAFF
CDR3 DNA: TGTGCCAGCAGCCTATTTGCAGGGGGCACTGAAGCTTTCTTT

clone size: few
D gene: TRBD1
V gene: TRBV6-5
J gene: TRBJ2-2
CDR3 protein: CASYGTGRAGELFF
CDR3 DNA: TGTGCCAGCTATGGGACAGGGAGGGCCGGGGAGCTGTTTTTT

clone size: few
D gene: NA
V gene: TRBV7-8
J gene: TRBJ1-2
CDR3 protein: CASSLRVGGLRYGYTF
CDR3 DNA: TGTGCCAGCAGCCTGCGAGTTGGGGGATTACGCTATGGCTACACCTTC

clone size: few
D gene: TRBD2
V gene: TRBV4-3
J gene: TRBJ2-5
CDR3 protein: CASSQDWMGLVETQYF
CDR3 DNA: TGCGCCAGCAGCCAAGATTGGATGGGACTAGTGGAGACCCAGTACTTC

clone size: NA
D gene: NA
V gene: TRBV2
J gene: TRBJ2-7
CDR3 protein: CASSFSRTGYEQYF
CDR3 DNA: TGTGCCAGCAGTTTCTCGCGGACCGGCTACGAGCAGTACTTC

clone size: NA
D gene: NA
V gene: TRBV5-1
J gene: TRBJ2-3
CDR3 protein: CASSWDPSQDTQYF
CDR3 DNA: TGCGCCAGCAGCTGGGACCCGAGCCAAGATACGCAGTATTTT

clone size: many
D gene: TRBD2
V gene: TRBV3-1
J gene: TRBJ2-3
CDR3 protein: CASSQDASGGANGDTQYF
CDR3 DNA: TGTGCCAGCAGCCAAGATGCCAGCGGGGGGGCCAATGGAGATACGCAGTATTTT

clone size: NA
D gene: TRBD1
V gene: TRBV2
J gene: TRBJ1-6
CDR3 protein: CASSEGWDSRNSPLHF
CDR3 DNA: TGTGCCAGCAGTGAAGGGTGGGACAGTCGAAATTCACCCCTCCACTTT

clone size: many
D gene: TRBD2
V gene: TRBV7-9
J gene: TRBJ2-1
CDR3 protein: CASSPHPLAGDVDEQFF
CDR3 DNA: TGTGCCAGCAGCCCCCACCCGCTAGCGGGGGATGTAGATGAGCAGTTCTTC

clone size: many
D gene: NA
V gene: TRBV7-3
J gene: TRBJ2-2
CDR3 protein: CASSTGTRSSGELFF
CDR3 DNA: TGTGCCAGCAGCACCGGGACACGGTCCTCCGGGGAGCTGTTTTTT

clone size: few
D gene: NA
V gene: TRBV15
J gene: TRBJ1-4
CDR3 protein: CATSRGSNEKLFF
CDR3 DNA: TGTGCCACCAGCAGAGGATCTAATGAAAAACTGTTTTTT

clone size: NA
D gene: NA
V gene: TRBV6-2/TRBV6-3
J gene: TRBJ1-5
CDR3 protein: CASALHSNQPQHF
CDR3 DNA: TGTGCCAGCGCCCTCCATAGCAATCAGCCCCAGCATTTT

clone size: many
D gene: NA
V gene: TRBV5-1
J gene: TRBJ1-1
CDR3 protein: CASSGIPGTEAFF
CDR3 DNA: TGCGCCAGCAGCGGGATCCCAGGGACTGAAGCTTTCTTT

clone size: NA
D gene: NA
V gene: TRBV12-5
J gene: TRBJ2-2
CDR3 protein: CASGPGGFETGELFF
CDR3 DNA: TGTGCTAGTGGCCCTGGGGGGTTTGAGACCGGGGAGCTGTTTTTT

clone size: many
D gene: NA
V gene: TRBV18
J gene: TRBJ2-7
CDR3 protein: CASSPRDGQSYEQYF
CDR3 DNA: TGTGCCAGCTCACCCCGAGACGGACAGTCCTACGAGCAGTACTTC

clone size: NA
D gene: TRBD1
V gene: TRBV20-1
J gene: TRBJ1-1
CDR3 protein: CSARRQGTEYAEAFF
CDR3 DNA: TGCAGTGCTAGGAGACAGGGGACCGAATACGCTGAAGCTTTCTTT

clone size: NA
D gene: NA
V gene: TRBV20-1
J gene: TRBJ1-1
CDR3 protein: CSADTANTEAFF
CDR3 DNA: TGCAGTGCAGATACAGCGAACACTGAAGCTTTCTTT

clone size: many
D gene: NA
V gene: TRBV4-3
J gene: TRBJ2-7
CDR3 protein: CASSQEVVLYEQYF
CDR3 DNA: TGCGCCAGCAGCCAAGAGGTTGTCCTCTACGAGCAGTACTTC

clone size: NA
D gene: NA
V gene: TRBV29-1
J gene: TRBJ1-2
CDR3 protein: CSVGTGDQVNYGYTF
CDR3 DNA: TGCAGCGTTGGAACTGGTGATCAGGTTAACTATGGCTACACCTTC

clone size: many
D gene: NA
V gene: TRBV12-3/TRBV12-4
J gene: TRBJ2-1
CDR3 protein: CASSLGPGLYNEQFF
CDR3 DNA: TGTGCCAGCAGTCTAGGCCCAGGGCTCTACAATGAGCAGTTCTTC

clone size: many
D gene: NA
V gene: TRBV4-1
J gene: TRBJ2-1
CDR3 protein: CASSHPFLGNEQFF
CDR3 DNA: TGCGCCAGCAGCCACCCCTTTTTAGGGAATGAGCAGTTCTTC

clone size: few
D gene: NA
V gene: TRBV5-6
J gene: TRBJ2-7
CDR3 protein: CASSFSGGGSYEQYF
CDR3 DNA: TGTGCCAGCAGCTTCTCCGGGGGCGGGTCCTACGAGCAGTACTTC

clone size: few
D gene: TRBD1
V gene: TRBV29-1
J gene: TRBJ1-2
CDR3 protein: CSAPGQGYGYTF
CDR3 DNA: TGCAGCGCGCCGGGACAGGGGTATGGCTACACCTTC